This entry is about one T cell receptor (beta chain). Participants, about 18 to 89 years old, spanned approximately 25 US areas. Symptom resolution, clearance, or two negative PCRs marked the recovered donors of Cohort 3. The sample comes from a study of blood T cell repertoires in COVID-19. Study background: The United States, Italy and Spain provided the acute and convalescent COVID-19 samples.

As processed by the authors: Scientists estimated how many nucleated cells there were by amplifying reference gene primers. Sequenced by immunoSEQ multiplex PCR; TCRdb stores in-frame clones only, minus some. V and J calls and clone size are as listed in that table; D and trimming were resolved from the DNA. The sample yields a few hundred thousand clones, 80% to 90% seen once. This TCR derives from a woman under 30 who had recovered from COVID-19. The material sequenced was PBMCs or T cells enriched from blood (not recorded which).

CDR3 bases: TGTGCCATCAGTGGGACCACAGGGTACGGCTACACCTTC. Translation: CAISGTTGYGYTF. The chain carries TRBV10-3 and TRBJ1-2; D perhaps matches TRBD1 (6 bases). Germline CDR1 and CDR2: ENHRY and SYGVKD. The CDR3 runs 13 residues. Trimming stripped 4 bases from V and 8 bases from J, with 14 bases between.